This entry lists 13 T cell receptor beta chains sequenced from one sample in a study of immune heterogeneity within non-small cell lung tumors. TCR beta CDR3 was amplified by multiplex PCR, first round approximately 10 cycles, 32 V and 13 J primers. TCRdb re-analysed the multiplex PCR reads in MiXCR, keeping a single row per CDR3 protein. Of 7,200 or so distinct CDR3 sequences listed, 22% are singletons. Each sample used approximately 550 ng of genomic DNA from bulk tumor tissue. Multiple biopsies spaced far apart were taken from each primary tumor during surgery. The study cohort was described as untreated, and its members had newly diagnosed non-small cell lung cancer. They went on to have curative surgery. The sample comprised lung tumor tissue. These receptors were collected from a man in his 60s with non-small cell lung cancer.

This clonotype is categorized as medium-sized. The chain couples TRBV20-1 to TRBJ2-3, with D perhaps matching TRBD2 (6 bases). This CDR3 has 14 residues. Germline V lookup: CDR1 DFQATT, CDR2 SNEGSKA (reference sequence). V lost 2 bases and J lost 2, with 11 bases in between. CDR3 DNA sequence: TGCAGTGCTAGACCGGGACTTAACACAGATACGCAGTATTTT. Amino acid sequence: CSARPGLNTDTQYF.

This clonotype is medium-sized within its sample. The chain carries TRBV12-3 or TRBV12-4 and TRBJ1-1; D perhaps matches TRBD1 (5 bases). The germline V and J ends were trimmed by 5 bases and 0 bases, with 13 bases remaining between them. The CDR3 is 15 residues long. Written as DNA, the CDR3 is TGTGCCAGCAGTGTCCAGGGAGGTTTGAACACTGAAGCTTTCTTT. It codes for CASSVQGGLNTEAFF.

This clonotype occurred a few times. Just one base apart from a much larger clone, this may be a read error. The rearrangement uses TRBV2 and TRBJ1-5; weak D call: TRBD1 (5 bases). Germline lookup yields CDR1 SNHLY and CDR2 FYNNEI. The CDR3 is 14 amino acids. CDR3 sequence reads: CASNPDTSNQTQHF. The CDR3 DNA is TGTGCCAGCAACCCGGACACATCGAATCAGACCCAGCATTTT.

The chain recombines TRBV15 with TRBJ1-1; D not resolved. CDR3 length: 14 amino acids. The germline V gene encodes CDR1 LNHNV and CDR2 YYDKDF (reference sequence). Trimming took off 3 bases at V and 4 bases at J, with 12 bases between the two ends. CDR3 region: CATSRVCTSTEAFF. The CDR3 bases are TGTGCCACCAGCAGGGTGTGTACTAGCACTGAAGCTTTCTTT.

The chain couples TRBV4-1 to TRBJ2-3; TRBD1 might be the D (6 bases). The CDR3 is made up of 14 amino acids. Germline V gives CDR1 MGHRA, CDR2 YSYEKL. V was pared by 8 bases and J by 7 bases, with 19 bases between. Written as DNA, the CDR3 is TGCGCCAGCCGCCGGCAGGGGACCATATATACGCAGTATTTT. Its translation: CASRRQGTIYTQYF.

This clonotype was detected ten times or more. The chain carries TRBV6-1 and TRBJ1-6, with D uncertain. Trimming pared 6 bases from V and 5 bases from J, leaving 8 bases between. Germline loops: CDR1 MNHNS, CDR2 SASEGT. The CDR3 has 13 amino acids. The CDR3 DNA reads as TGTGCCAGCAGCGATATTAATAATTCACCCCTCCACTTT. This gives the protein CASSDINNSPLHF.

In regard to this clonotype: The junction differs from germline at one of its ends, possibly a read error. This rearrangement joins TRBV28 to TRBJ2-7; D is possibly TRBD1 or TRBD2 (5 bases each). CDR3 length: 14 amino acids. The germline CDR1 and CDR2 sequences are MDHEN and SYDVKM. CDR3 DNA sequence: TGTGTCAGCTTATCCCGGGACGGAGGTTACGAGCAGTACTTC. Residues: CVSLSRDGGYEQYF. Drawing the rest from reference TRBV28 and TRBJ2-7, the complete variable domain is DVKVTQSSRYLVKRTGEKVFLECVQDMDHENMFWYRQDPGLGLRLIYFSYDVKMKEKGDIPEGYSVSREKKERFSLILESASTNQTSMYLCVSLSRDGGYEQYFGPGTRLTVT.

This clonotype was seen many times. The rearrangement joins TRBV10-3 to TRBJ2-3, with 8 bases aligning to TRBD2. CDR1 and CDR2 (germline): ENHRY, SYGVKD. The CDR3 runs to 17 residues. V lost 0 bases, J lost 0 bases, and 5 bases stayed unmatched. The CDR3 DNA reads TGTGCCATCAGTGAGTCCCGACTAGCGACAAGCACAGATACGCAGTATTTT. Translating gives CAISESRLATSTDTQYF.

In its sample, this clonotype is medium-sized. This chain joins TRBV15 and TRBJ2-2; 8 bases align to TRBD2. The CDR3 is made up of 14 amino acids. The germline CDR1 and CDR2 sequences are LNHNV and YYDKDF (reference sequence). With 6 bases clipped from V and 4 bases from J, the junction kept 4 bases outside the gene matches. CDR3 region: CATRRTSPTGELFF. CDR3 coding DNA: TGTGCCACCAGACGGACTAGCCCCACCGGGGAGCTGTTTTTT.

This clonotype is deemed medium-sized. CDR3 nucleotide sequence: TGTGCCAGCAGTCCCCATTACGAGCAGTACTTC. Protein sequence: CASSPHYEQYF. This sequence joins TRBV28 and TRBJ2-7; D call uncertain. Germline V gene lookup returns CDR1 MDHEN and CDR2 SYDVKM. The CDR3 has 11 amino acids. The V end lost 5 bases, the J end lost 4 bases, and 6 bases lay between the germline ends.

This clonotype was found many times. The chain links TRBV3-1 to TRBJ1-1; the match to TRBD1 covers 7 bases. This CDR3 has 12 amino acids. V lost 4 bases and J lost 10; bases outside the gene matches: 6. The germline CDR1 and CDR2 sequences are LGHDT and YNNKEL (reference sequence). CDR3 region: CASSPTGKIAFF. In DNA form, the CDR3 reads TGTGCCAGCAGCCCGACAGGGAAGATAGCTTTCTTT.

This clonotype was detected ten times or more. This rearrangement joins TRBV12-3 or TRBV12-4 to TRBJ2-5; 11 bases agree with TRBD1. The trim removed 6 bases at V and 1 base at J, leaving 7 bases unmatched. CDR3 length: 16 residues. The CDR3 DNA reads TGTGCCAGCAGCCGGTGGGACAGGGGGATCCAAGAGACCCAGTACTTC. It is translated as CASSRWDRGIQETQYF.

This clonotype ranks as medium-sized. The chain employs TRBV5-1 and TRBJ1-2; 10 positions match TRBD1. This CDR3 spans 15 amino acids. Germline V CDR1 and CDR2: SGHRS, YFSETQ. After removal of 0 bases from V and 2 bases from J, the junction contained 1 base not matched to a gene. CDR3 sequence (DNA): TGCGCCAGCAGCTTGGGACAGGGGGCGAACTATGGCTACACCTTC. This encodes CASSLGQGANYGYTF.